What follows are 29 T cell receptor beta chains derived from one specimen sequenced in a study of blood T cell repertoires in COVID-19. Some clones are missing from TCRdb's copy, which holds only in-frame ones; the method was immunoSEQ multiplex PCR. The sample carries over 200,000 clones, 75% to 85% recorded once. Sample: peripheral blood. These receptors all stem from a woman in her 30s with COVID-19, enrolled during active disease.

The chain uses TRBV30 and TRBJ2-3, with a tentative D call TRBD1 (5 bases). CDR1 GTSNPN and CDR2 SVGIG come from the germline V gene (reference sequence). V was trimmed by 0 bases and J by 0 bases, leaving 10 bases between them. This CDR3 contains 15 residues. DNA for the CDR3: TGTGCCTGGAGTGTAGGGCAGGGCAGCACAGATACGCAGTATTTT. Amino acids: CAWSVGQGSTDTQYF.

The V gene is TRBV28, the J gene TRBJ2-2, with 7 bases that match TRBD2. CDR1 MDHEN and CDR2 SYDVKM come from the germline V gene. The CDR3 runs 13 residues. Trimming cost V 11 bases and J 3 bases; bases outside gene matches: 6. The CDR3 region has the DNA TGTGCCTCCCTCGCGGGAGACACCGGGGAGCTGTTTTTT. Protein product: CASLAGDTGELFF.

This chain uses TRBV19 with TRBJ2-2; 7 nucleotides agree with TRBD1. The germline V gene encodes CDR1 LNHDA and CDR2 SQIVND (reference sequence). This CDR3 contains 12 residues. With V trimmed by 7 bases and J by 8 bases, 4 bases remained unmatched. Here the CDR3 reads CASNNRGGELFF. In DNA, the CDR3 is TGTGCCAGTAACAACAGGGGAGGGGAGCTGTTTTTT.

The CDR3 region is CAWSTRTGGNSPLHF. CDR3 coding DNA: TGTGCCTGGAGTACCCGGACAGGGGGTAATTCACCCCTCCACTTT. The chain carries TRBV30 and TRBJ1-6, with 10 bases fitting TRBD1. V gave up 2 bases and J gave up 6 bases; unmatched junction bases: 4. The length of the CDR3 is 15 residues. Germline CDR1 and CDR2: GTSNPN and SVGIG (reference sequence).

This clone was detected only once. In DNA, the CDR3 is TGTGCCAGCAGCTTAGAGTTAGCAGGGGCACCAACTAATGAAAAACTGTTTTTT. This codes for CASSLELAGAPTNEKLFF. The gene calls are TRBV7-2 and TRBJ1-4; D is perhaps TRBD1 (6 bases). Looked up from germline, CDR1 is SGHTA and CDR2 is FQGNSA. Deletions cut 1 base from V and 0 bases from J, with 15 bases between. CDR3 length: 18 residues.

This rearrangement joins TRBV6-5 to TRBJ2-3; perhaps TRBD1 as D (5 bases). The germline V gene encodes CDR1 MNHEY and CDR2 SVGAGI. Trimming removed 2 bases at V and 6 bases at J, with 15 bases between. There are 15 residues in the CDR3. CDR3 coding DNA: TGTGCCAGCAGTTACGGGCAGGGCCAAGAGGATACGCAGTATTTT. Encoded protein: CASSYGQGQEDTQYF.

V is TRBV30 and J is TRBJ1-1; D is uncertain. Germline assignment: CDR1 GTSNPN and CDR2 SVGIG (reference sequence). V was cut by 3 bases and J by 2 bases, with 13 bases left in between. The CDR3 spans 14 residues. CDR3 in amino acids: CAWSPYIPNTEAFF. CDR3 DNA: TGTGCCTGGAGCCCGTACATCCCAAACACTGAAGCTTTCTTT.

This chain connects TRBV18 to TRBJ1-4; 9 bases fit TRBD1. V lost 4 bases and J lost 6; bases outside the gene matches: 9. The CDR3 spans 16 residues. Germline-derived CDR1 and CDR2 are KGHSH and LQKENI. In DNA, the CDR3 is TGTGCCAGCTCACACGGGACAGGGAGGGGCGATGAAAAACTGTTTTTT. As protein: CASSHGTGRGDEKLFF. Drawing the rest from reference TRBV18 and TRBJ1-4, the complete variable domain is NAGVMQNPRHLVRRRGQEARLRCSPMKGHSHVYWYRQLPEEGLKFMVYLQKENIIDESGMPKERFSAEFPKEGPSILRIQQVVRGDSAAYFCASSHGTGRGDEKLFFGSGTQLSVL.

This CDR3 is CASSLGFGGEAFF. CDR3 bases: TGTGCCAGCAGCTTAGGTTTCGGCGGTGAAGCTTTCTTT. This sequence joins TRBV7-9 and TRBJ1-1; no reliable D call. The CDR3 runs to 13 residues. V lost 1 base and J lost 7, with 10 bases in between. The V gene's germline CDR1 is SEHNR and CDR2 FQNEAQ (reference sequence).

The chain employs TRBV6-2 or TRBV6-3 and TRBJ2-3; a weak D match, TRBD2 (6 bases). Looked up from germline, CDR1 is MNHEY and CDR2 is SVGEGT. The V end was cut by 5 bases, the J end by 4 bases, with 13 bases between. There are 14 residues in the CDR3. The DNA of the CDR3 is TGTGCCAGCAGTCTTCGGTCGGGGGCAGATACGCAGTATTTT. This codes for CASSLRSGADTQYF.

The chain employs TRBV5-6 and TRBJ2-3, with D perhaps matching TRBD2 (6 bases). The germline V gene has CDR1 SGHDT and CDR2 YYEEEE. The CDR3 is 16 amino acids. V shed 4 bases and J shed 1 base, with 16 bases lying between them. The CDR3 here is CASSGTWGVGTDTQYF. The DNA for the CDR3 is TGTGCCAGCAGCGGTACATGGGGGGTGGGCACAGATACGCAGTATTTT. The variable domain in full, with the rest retrieved from reference TRBV5-6 and TRBJ2-3, is DAGVTQSPTHLIKTRGQQVTLRCSPKSGHDTVSWYQQALGQGPQFIFQYYEEEERQRGNFPDRFSGHQFPNYSSELNVNALLLGDSALYLCASSGTWGVGTDTQYFGPGTRLTVL.

The chain recombines TRBV9 with TRBJ2-1, with 15 bases matching TRBD2. J lost 9 bases, V lost 2 bases, and 12 bases had no gene match. The CDR3 has 18 residues. Germline CDR1 is SGDLS and CDR2 is YYNGEE. The CDR3 DNA sequence: TGTGCCAGCAGCGTTATTCCCCGGACTAGCGGGGGGGCGTTTGAGCAGTTCTTC. Translating it yields CASSVIPRTSGGAFEQFF.

The V call is TRBV21-1, the J call TRBJ2-7; whether TRBD1, the table's D call, matches the DNA was not checked. TRBV21-1 is reported as a pseudogene. The CDR3 is 16 residues long. This CDR3 is CASSKAVRLSTYEQYF. CDR3 DNA sequence: TGTGCCAGCAGCAAAGCGGTCAGATTAAGTACCTACGAGCAGTACTTC.

This clone was detected a few times. The chain has TRBV27 and TRBJ1-1; perhaps TRBD1 as D (5 bases). Germline CDR1 and CDR2: MNHEY and SMNVEV (reference sequence). This CDR3 has 12 residues. Trimming cost V 2 bases and J 8 bases, with 9 bases left between them. The CDR3 coding sequence is TGTGCCAGCAGTTTAGGGGACTACGAAGCTTTCTTT. This codes for CASSLGDYEAFF.

The genes are TRBV7-2 and TRBJ2-2; the D gene is possibly TRBD2 (6 bases). V was pared by 5 bases and J by 8 bases, with 18 bases between. The V gene's germline CDR1 is SGHTA and CDR2 FQGNSA. The CDR3 sequence is 15 residues long. This chain's CDR3 is CASSQPGGDRGELFF. The CDR3 nucleotides are TGTGCCAGCAGCCAACCCGGCGGGGATAGGGGGGAGCTGTTTTTT.

The genes are TRBV5-1 and TRBJ2-6; D remains ambiguous. Germline loops: CDR1 SGHRS, CDR2 YFSETQ. The CDR3 runs 16 residues. V was trimmed by 0 bases and J by 0 bases, leaving 7 bases between them. The CDR3 DNA sequence: TGCGCCAGCAGCTTGGGAGGTTCCTCTGGGGCCAACGTCCTGACTTTC. This encodes CASSLGGSSGANVLTF. The entire variable domain, with the rest obtained from reference TRBV5-1 and TRBJ2-6, is as follows: KAGVTQTPRYLIKTRGQQVTLSCSPISGHRSVSWYQQTPGQGLQFLFEYFSETQRNKGNFPGRFSGRQFSNSRSEMNVSTLELGDSALYLCASSLGGSSGANVLTFGAGSRLTVL.

This clone appeared once. The V and J genes are TRBV11-2 and TRBJ2-3, with a tentative D call TRBD2 (6 bases). CDR1 SGHAT and CDR2 FQNNGV come from the germline V gene. Trimming stripped 5 bases from V and 11 bases from J, with 14 bases between. The CDR3 totals 12 residues. The CDR3 DNA reads TGTGCCAGCAGCCCTGGGACTGGGGTGCAGTATTTT. This gives the protein CASSPGTGVQYF.

The V and J genes are TRBV7-2 and TRBJ2-7, with no clear D. The length of the CDR3 is 14 residues. Germline assignment: CDR1 SGHTA and CDR2 FQGNSA. With 0 bases removed from V and 0 bases from J, the gap between germline ends came to 6 bases. The CDR3 DNA reads TGTGCCAGCAGCTTAGCGCCGGGCTCCTACGAGCAGTACTTC. Protein: CASSLAPGSYEQYF.

The chain recombines TRBV29-1 with TRBJ2-2, with D perhaps TRBD1 (5 bases). Trimming left V 4 bases short and J 1 base short, with 10 bases between. In germline, CDR1 is SQVTM, CDR2 ANQGSEA. The length of the CDR3 is 14 residues. The CDR3 bases are TGCAGCGTTGCAAGGCAGGGGAACACCGGGGAGCTGTTTTTT. Encoded protein: CSVARQGNTGELFF.

The J gene is TRBJ2-3, the V gene TRBV7-2; 7 bases align to TRBD2. With V trimmed by 1 base and J by 1 base, 5 bases remained unmatched. Germline CDR1 SGHTA, CDR2 FQGNSA. This CDR3 spans 16 amino acids. The DNA for the CDR3 is TGTGCCAGCAGCTTAGGGGGGAGGGGCGGCACAGATACGCAGTATTTT. Protein sequence: CASSLGGRGGTDTQYF.

This clone was seen only once. The genes are TRBV19 and TRBJ1-4, with 7 bases that match TRBD1. The CDR3 contains 14 residues. Germline CDR1 and CDR2: LNHDA and SQIVND (reference sequence). V was pared by 8 bases and J by 5 bases, with 8 bases of the junction left unmatched. CDR3 region: CASLPTGYNEKLFF. CDR3 DNA sequence: TGTGCCAGTTTGCCGACAGGGTACAATGAAAAACTGTTTTTT.

The gene calls are TRBV5-5 and TRBJ1-1; 8 bases are a match to TRBD1. Per germline, CDR1 SGHKS and CDR2 YYEKEE (reference sequence). The CDR3 covers 15 residues. Germline trimming cut 1 base from V and 5 bases from J; bases unmatched to any gene: 7. The CDR3 DNA reads TGTGCCAGCAGCTTGCCCGACAGGGGTGGAACTGAAGCTTTCTTT. Translated, it gives CASSLPDRGGTEAFF.

This clone was detected once. The chain carries TRBV10-3 and TRBJ2-7; D possibly corresponds to TRBD1 (5 bases). Per the germline V gene, CDR1 is ENHRY and CDR2 is SYGVKD. The CDR3 contains 14 residues. Deletions cut 0 bases from V and 3 bases from J, with 9 bases between. CDR3: CAISESARGYEQYF. The CDR3 bases are TGTGCCATCAGTGAGTCGGCAAGGGGCTACGAGCAGTACTTC.

The chain combines TRBV29-1 with TRBJ2-1, with 7 positions matching TRBD1. CDR3 size: 14 residues. V dropped 7 bases and J dropped 10; count of bases not matched to a gene: 16. Per germline, CDR1 SQVTM and CDR2 ANQGSEA. The CDR3, as DNA: TGCAGCGCCTCAGACAGGGTCGGAGGTAGGGAGCAGTTCTTC. Translation: CSASDRVGGREQFF.

This clone was seen just once. This chain joins TRBV2 and TRBJ2-5; TRBD1 matches 10 bases. With V trimmed by 6 bases and J by 4 bases, 2 bases remained unmatched. The CDR3 is 13 amino acids. From germline, CDR1 is SNHLY and CDR2 FYNNEI. CDR3 sequence (DNA): TGTGCCAGCAGCTGGGACAGGGGAGAGACCCAGTACTTC. Amino acid sequence: CASSWDRGETQYF.

This clone has a handful of counts. The chain couples TRBV7-9 to TRBJ1-6; D unresolved. The CDR3 has 15 residues. V shed 3 bases and J shed 7 bases, with 13 bases lying between them. CDR1 and CDR2 (germline): SEHNR, FQNEAQ (reference sequence). CDR3 in amino acids: CASSFTLGRNSPLHF. For the CDR3, the DNA is TGTGCCAGCAGCTTTACGCTCGGGAGGAATTCACCCCTCCACTTT.

J is TRBJ2-6 and V is TRBV27; D possibly corresponds to TRBD1 (6 bases). The CDR3 extends over 16 amino acids. Germline loops: CDR1 MNHEY, CDR2 SMNVEV (reference sequence). V was shortened by 5 bases and J by 2 bases, with 13 bases between the two germline ends. CDR3: CASSPRTVPGANVLTF. CDR3 coding DNA: TGTGCCAGCAGTCCAAGGACAGTTCCTGGGGCCAACGTCCTGACTTTC.

The table lists this clone with a few counts. This chain joins TRBV7-9 and TRBJ2-7, with 9 bases lining up with TRBD1. The V and J ends lost 5 bases and 0 bases, in that order; junction bases with no gene match: 8. Germline V gene data show CDR1 as SEHNR and CDR2 as FQNEAQ (reference sequence). The CDR3 is 16 residues long. CDR3 DNA sequence: TGTGCCAGCAGCCCCCGGGACAGGGAAATCTCCTACGAGCAGTACTTC. It codes for CASSPRDREISYEQYF.

The chain uses TRBV28 and TRBJ1-1; no firm D call. CDR1 MDHEN and CDR2 SYDVKM come from the germline V gene. The CDR3 runs to 11 residues. The germline V and J ends were trimmed by 6 bases and 11 bases, with 13 bases remaining between them. CDR3 sequence: CASSPSRAAFF. CDR3 coding DNA: TGTGCCAGCAGCCCCTCCCGTGCGGCTTTCTTT.